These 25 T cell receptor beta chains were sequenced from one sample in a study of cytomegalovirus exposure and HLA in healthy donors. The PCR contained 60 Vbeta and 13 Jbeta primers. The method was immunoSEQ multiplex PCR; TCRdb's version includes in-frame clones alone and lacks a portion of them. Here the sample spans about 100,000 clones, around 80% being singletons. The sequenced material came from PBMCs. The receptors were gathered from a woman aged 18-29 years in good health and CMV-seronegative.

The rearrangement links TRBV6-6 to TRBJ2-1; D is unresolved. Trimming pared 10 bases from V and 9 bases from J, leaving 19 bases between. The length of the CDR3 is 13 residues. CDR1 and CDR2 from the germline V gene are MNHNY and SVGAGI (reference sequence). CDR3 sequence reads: CATFLSPPGEQFF. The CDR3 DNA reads TGTGCCACCTTTCTCTCCCCCCCCGGTGAGCAGTTCTTC.

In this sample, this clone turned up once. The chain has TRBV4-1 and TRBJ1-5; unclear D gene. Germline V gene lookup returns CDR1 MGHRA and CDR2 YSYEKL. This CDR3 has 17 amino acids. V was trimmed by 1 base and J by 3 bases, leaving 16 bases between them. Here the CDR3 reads CASSQVPPRILNQPQHF. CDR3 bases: TGCGCCAGCAGCCAAGTCCCACCGCGGATCCTCAATCAGCCCCAGCATTTT.

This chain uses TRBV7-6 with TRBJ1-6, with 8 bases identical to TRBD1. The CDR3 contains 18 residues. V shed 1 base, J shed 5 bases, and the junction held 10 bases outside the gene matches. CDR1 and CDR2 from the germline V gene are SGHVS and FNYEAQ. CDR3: CASSLGQGAFGHNSPLHF. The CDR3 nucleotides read TGTGCCAGCAGCTTAGGGCAGGGGGCCTTTGGGCATAATTCACCCCTCCACTTT.

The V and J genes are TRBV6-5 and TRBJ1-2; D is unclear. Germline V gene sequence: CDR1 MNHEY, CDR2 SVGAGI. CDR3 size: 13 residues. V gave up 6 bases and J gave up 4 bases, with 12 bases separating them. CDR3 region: CASSPVTGYGYTF. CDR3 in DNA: TGTGCCAGCAGCCCCGTTACGGGCTATGGCTACACCTTC.

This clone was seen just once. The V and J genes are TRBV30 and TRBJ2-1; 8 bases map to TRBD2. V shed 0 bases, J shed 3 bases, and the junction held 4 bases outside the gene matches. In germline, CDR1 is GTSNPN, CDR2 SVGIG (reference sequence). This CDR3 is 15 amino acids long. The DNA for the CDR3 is TGTGCCTGGAGTGTAGGGCTAGCGGGCTACAATGAGCAGTTCTTC. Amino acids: CAWSVGLAGYNEQFF.

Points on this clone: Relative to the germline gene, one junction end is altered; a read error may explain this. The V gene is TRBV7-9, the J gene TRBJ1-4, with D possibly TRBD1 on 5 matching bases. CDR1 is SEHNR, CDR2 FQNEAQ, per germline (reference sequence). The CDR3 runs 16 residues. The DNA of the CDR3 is TGTTCCAGCAGCTTAAATGCAGGGTCGTTTAGTGAAAAACTGTTTTTT. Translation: CSSSLNAGSFSEKLFF.

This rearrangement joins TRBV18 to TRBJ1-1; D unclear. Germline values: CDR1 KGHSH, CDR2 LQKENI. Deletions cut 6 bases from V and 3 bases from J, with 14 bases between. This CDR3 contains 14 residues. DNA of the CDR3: TGTGCCAGCTCGACGACCTCACGGGACACTGAAGCTTTCTTT. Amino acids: CASSTTSRDTEAFF.

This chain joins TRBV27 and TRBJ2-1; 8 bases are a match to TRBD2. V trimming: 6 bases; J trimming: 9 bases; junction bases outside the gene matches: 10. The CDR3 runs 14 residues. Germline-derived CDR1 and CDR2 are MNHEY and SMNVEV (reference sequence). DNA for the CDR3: TGTGCCAGCAGCCCGAGGGGACTAGGTGGTGAGCAGTTCTTC. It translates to CASSPRGLGGEQFF.

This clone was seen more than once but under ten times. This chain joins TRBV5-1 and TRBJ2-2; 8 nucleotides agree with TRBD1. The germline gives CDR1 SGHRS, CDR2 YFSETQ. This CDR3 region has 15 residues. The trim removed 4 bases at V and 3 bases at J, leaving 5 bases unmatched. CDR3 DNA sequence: TGCGCCAGCAGCCCACAGGGGGTAGACACCGGGGAGCTGTTTTTT. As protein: CASSPQGVDTGELFF.

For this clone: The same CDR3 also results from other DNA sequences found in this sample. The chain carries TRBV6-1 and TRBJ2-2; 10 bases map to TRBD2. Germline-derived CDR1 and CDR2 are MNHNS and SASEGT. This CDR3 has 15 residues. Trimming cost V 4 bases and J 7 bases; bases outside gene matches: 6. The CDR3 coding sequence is TGTGCCAGCAGTGGCTCTAGCGGGGGAAGCGGGGAGCTGTTTTTT. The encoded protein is CASSGSSGGSGELFF.

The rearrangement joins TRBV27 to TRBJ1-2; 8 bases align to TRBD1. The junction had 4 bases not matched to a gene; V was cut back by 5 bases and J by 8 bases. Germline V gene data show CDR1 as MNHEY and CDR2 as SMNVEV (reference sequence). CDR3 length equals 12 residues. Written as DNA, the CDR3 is TGTGCCAGCAGTCCTCACAGGGGGGGCTACACCTTC. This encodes CASSPHRGGYTF.

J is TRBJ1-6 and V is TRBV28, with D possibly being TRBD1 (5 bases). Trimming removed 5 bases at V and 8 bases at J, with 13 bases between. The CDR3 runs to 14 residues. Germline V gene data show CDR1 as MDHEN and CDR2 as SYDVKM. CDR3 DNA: TGTGCCAGCAGTAGAGGGGAGGTCTATTCACCCCTCCACTTT. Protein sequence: CASSRGEVYSPLHF.

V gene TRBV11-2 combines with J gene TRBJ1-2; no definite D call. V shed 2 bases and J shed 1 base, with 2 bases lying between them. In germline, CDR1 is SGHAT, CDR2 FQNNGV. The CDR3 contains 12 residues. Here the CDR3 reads CASSLHNYGYTF. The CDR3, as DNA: TGTGCCAGCAGCTTACATAACTATGGCTACACCTTC.

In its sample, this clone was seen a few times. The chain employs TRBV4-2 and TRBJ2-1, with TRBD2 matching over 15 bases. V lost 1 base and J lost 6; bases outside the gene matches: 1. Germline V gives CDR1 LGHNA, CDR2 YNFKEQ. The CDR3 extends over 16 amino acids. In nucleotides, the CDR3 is TGTGCCAGCAGCCAAGGGACTAGCGGGAGGGCCAATGAGCAGTTCTTC. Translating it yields CASSQGTSGRANEQFF.

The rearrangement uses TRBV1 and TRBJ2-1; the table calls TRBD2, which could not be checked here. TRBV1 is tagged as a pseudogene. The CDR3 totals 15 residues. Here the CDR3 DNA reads TGCACCAGCAGTCGACTAGCGTTCCCCTACAATGAGCAGTTCTTC. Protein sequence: CTSSRLAFPYNEQFF.

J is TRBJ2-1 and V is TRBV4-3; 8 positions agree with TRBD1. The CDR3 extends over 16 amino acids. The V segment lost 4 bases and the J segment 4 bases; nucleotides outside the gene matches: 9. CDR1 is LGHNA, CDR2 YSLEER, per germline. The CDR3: CASSLETGEPYNEQFF. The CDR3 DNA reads TGCGCCAGCAGCCTAGAGACAGGGGAACCATACAATGAGCAGTTCTTC.

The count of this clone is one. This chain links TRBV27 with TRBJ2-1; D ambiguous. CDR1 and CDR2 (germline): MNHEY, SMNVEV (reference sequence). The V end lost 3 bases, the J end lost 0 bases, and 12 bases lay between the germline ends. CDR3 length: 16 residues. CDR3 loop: CASSFTAASSYNEQFF. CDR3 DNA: TGTGCCAGCAGTTTTACCGCGGCTAGCTCCTACAATGAGCAGTTCTTC.

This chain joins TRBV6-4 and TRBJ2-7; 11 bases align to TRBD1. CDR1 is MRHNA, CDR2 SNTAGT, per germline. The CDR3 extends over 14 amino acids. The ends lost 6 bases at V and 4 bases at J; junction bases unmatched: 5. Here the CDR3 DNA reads TGTGCCAGCAGGGGACAGGGGGGATATTACGAGCAGTACTTC. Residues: CASRGQGGYYEQYF.

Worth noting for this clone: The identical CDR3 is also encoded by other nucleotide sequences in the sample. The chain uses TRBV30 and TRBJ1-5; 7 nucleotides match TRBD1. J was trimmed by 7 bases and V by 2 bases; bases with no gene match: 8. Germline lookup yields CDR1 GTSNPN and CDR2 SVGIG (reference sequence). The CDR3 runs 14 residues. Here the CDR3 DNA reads TGTGCCTGGAGTCTGCAGGGGGGCGGACAGCCCCAGCATTTT. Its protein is CAWSLQGGGQPQHF.

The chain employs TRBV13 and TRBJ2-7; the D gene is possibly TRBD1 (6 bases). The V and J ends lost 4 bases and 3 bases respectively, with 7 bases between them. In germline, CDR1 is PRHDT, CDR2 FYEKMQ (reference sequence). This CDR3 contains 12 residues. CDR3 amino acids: CASSSTGYEQYF. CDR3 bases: TGTGCCAGCAGCTCGACAGGCTACGAGCAGTACTTC.

CDR3 nucleotides: TGTGCCAGCAGTTACGACAAAGCTCGCGAGCAGTTCTTC. As protein: CASSYDKAREQFF. This sequence joins TRBV6-5 and TRBJ2-1; unclear D gene. This CDR3 has 13 residues. Germline V gives CDR1 MNHEY, CDR2 SVGAGI. V was trimmed by 2 bases and J by 10 bases, leaving 12 bases between them.

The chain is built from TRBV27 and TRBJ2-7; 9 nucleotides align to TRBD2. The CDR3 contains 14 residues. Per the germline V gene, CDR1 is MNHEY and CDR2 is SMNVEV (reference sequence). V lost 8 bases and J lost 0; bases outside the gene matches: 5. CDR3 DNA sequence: TGTGCCAGCCGGCTAGCGGGGAGCTCCTACGAGCAGTACTTC. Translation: CASRLAGSSYEQYF.

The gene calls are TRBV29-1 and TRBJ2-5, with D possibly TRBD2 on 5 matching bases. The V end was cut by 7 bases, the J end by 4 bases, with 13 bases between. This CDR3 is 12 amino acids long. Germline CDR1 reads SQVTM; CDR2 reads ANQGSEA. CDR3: CSASRVGETQYF. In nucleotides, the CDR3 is TGCAGCGCCTCGCGGGTGGGAGAGACCCAGTACTTC.

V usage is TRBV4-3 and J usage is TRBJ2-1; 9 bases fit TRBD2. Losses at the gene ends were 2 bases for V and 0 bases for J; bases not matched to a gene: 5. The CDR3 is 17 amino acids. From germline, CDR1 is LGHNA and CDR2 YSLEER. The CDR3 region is CASSQFAGGVSYNEQFF. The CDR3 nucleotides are TGCGCCAGCAGCCAATTCGCGGGGGGGGTCTCCTACAATGAGCAGTTCTTC.

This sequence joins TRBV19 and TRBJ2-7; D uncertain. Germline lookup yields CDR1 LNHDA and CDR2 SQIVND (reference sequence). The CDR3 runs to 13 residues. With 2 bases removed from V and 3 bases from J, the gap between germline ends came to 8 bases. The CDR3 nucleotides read TGTGCCAGTAGTATAAGCCTGCGCTACGAGCAGTACTTC. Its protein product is CASSISLRYEQYF.